Each of the 19 T cell receptor beta chains below was sequenced from the same sample in a study of T cells in Graves' hyperthyroidism and ophthalmopathy. Researchers took RNA transcripts and amplified the TCR beta CDR3 regions from them. In the first-round RT-PCR of the TCR CDR3, the HTBI primer set was used. TCRdb recomputed calls from the multiplex PCR reads with MiXCR, one row per CDR3 protein. The top ten clones hold 5.3% of a sample with about 420,000 distinct CDR3 sequences, around 13% of them seen once. Sequenced input: blood. These receptors were collected from a woman aged 18-29 years with Graves' hyperthyroidism.

This clonotype has only a few counts. The DNA of the CDR3 is TGTGCCAGCAGCTTAGACCCGGGAGCCTACAATGAGCAGTTCTTC. Translation: CASSLDPGAYNEQFF. V gene TRBV7-2 combines with J gene TRBJ2-1, with TRBD2 as a possible D gene (6 bases). V lost 1 base to trimming and J lost 2 bases, with 9 bases between them. This CDR3 has 15 amino acids. Per the germline V gene, CDR1 is SGHTA and CDR2 is FQGNSA. Full variable domain (remainder filled in from reference TRBV7-2 and TRBJ2-1): GAGVSQSPSNKVTEKGKDVELRCDPISGHTALYWYRQSLGQGLEFLIYFQGNSAPDKSGLPSDRFSAERTGGSVSTLTIQRTQQEDSAVYLCASSLDPGAYNEQFFGPGTRLTVL.

The genes are TRBV27 and TRBJ2-7; weak D call: TRBD2 (6 bases). The CDR3 length is 16 residues. V lost 3 bases to trimming and J lost 7 bases, with 22 bases between them. Germline lookup yields CDR1 MNHEY and CDR2 SMNVEV (reference sequence). The CDR3 nucleotides are TGTGCCAGCAGTTTTTATGGATCTCAGGGAGGTGGGGAGCAGTACTTC. Protein sequence: CASSFYGSQGGGEQYF.

Only a few counts were recorded for this clonotype. The chain has TRBV27 and TRBJ2-1, with 7 bases aligning to TRBD2. Germline V gene lookup returns CDR1 MNHEY and CDR2 SMNVEV (reference sequence). The ends lost 2 bases at V and 10 bases at J; junction bases unmatched: 2. The CDR3 is 12 residues long. CDR3: CASSLHGREQFF. CDR3 nucleotides: TGTGCCAGCAGTTTACACGGGAGGGAGCAGTTCTTC.

This clonotype was counted a few times. CDR3 nucleotides: TGTGCCAGCAGTGATGGGCGGTTAAGCTCCTACGAGCAGTACTTC. Translating gives CASSDGRLSSYEQYF. This chain uses TRBV6-1 with TRBJ2-7; D is uncertain. The CDR3 is 15 amino acids. V was clipped by 3 bases and J by 0 bases, with 12 bases between them. The germline CDR1 and CDR2 sequences are MNHNS and SASEGT.

This clonotype was recorded many times. The chain joins TRBV20-1 to TRBJ1-1; 7 bases fit TRBD1. Trimming cost V 3 bases and J 0 bases; bases outside gene matches: 7. This CDR3 is built from 15 residues. From germline, CDR1 is DFQATT and CDR2 SNEGSKA (reference sequence). The CDR3 coding sequence is TGCAGTGCTAGGTTGAGGGGGCGTTTGAACACTGAAGCTTTCTTT. Amino acids: CSARLRGRLNTEAFF.

This clonotype has only a few counts. The rearrangement joins TRBV12-3 or TRBV12-4 to TRBJ2-7, with 7 bases matching TRBD1. Trimming removed 3 bases from V and 7 bases from J; junction bases left unmatched: 6. This CDR3 has 13 residues. CDR3 protein: CASSFHRGEEQYF. CDR3 DNA: TGTGCCAGCAGTTTCCACAGGGGAGAAGAGCAGTACTTC.

This clonotype came up many times. The rearrangement joins TRBV6-1 to TRBJ2-5; D perhaps matches TRBD1 (6 bases). Germline V gene data show CDR1 as MNHNS and CDR2 as SASEGT. The CDR3 spans 14 residues. V was clipped by 5 bases and J by 5 bases, with 15 bases between them. The CDR3 protein is CASSSPRDRETQYF. The CDR3 DNA sequence: TGTGCCAGCAGTTCCCCCCGCGACAGGGAGACCCAGTACTTC.

This clonotype showed up many times. The genes are TRBV6-2 or TRBV6-3 and TRBJ2-7; 8 nucleotides line up with TRBD2. J lost 0 bases, V lost 4 bases, and 5 bases had no gene match. Looked up from germline, CDR1 is MNHEY and CDR2 is SVGEGT. CDR3 length equals 15 residues. CDR3 amino acids: CASSLSGGLSYEQYF. The CDR3 coding sequence is TGTGCCAGCAGTTTAAGCGGGGGCCTCTCCTACGAGCAGTACTTC.

The rearrangement links TRBV7-3 to TRBJ2-4, with TRBD2 identical over 8 bases. V was clipped by 5 bases and J by 0 bases; unmatched bases: 18. Germline CDR1 reads SGHTA; CDR2 reads FQGTGA. CDR3 length: 20 amino acids. The CDR3: CASSPGALHSGNLAKNIQYF. The DNA for the CDR3 is TGTGCCAGCAGCCCCGGAGCATTGCATAGCGGGAATCTAGCCAAAAACATTCAGTACTTC. Using reference TRBV7-3 and TRBJ2-4 for the parts outside the CDR3, the full variable domain is GAGVSQTPSNKVTEKGKYVELRCDPISGHTALYWYRQSLGQGPEFLIYFQGTGAADDSGLPNDRFFAVRPEGSVSTLKIQRTERGDSAVYLCASSPGALHSGNLAKNIQYFGAGTRLSVL.

This clonotype occurred a few times. The chain has TRBV29-1 and TRBJ2-3; D may be TRBD1 (6 bases). V lost 5 bases, J lost 0 bases, and 15 bases lay in between. The CDR3 loop spans 15 amino acids. From germline, CDR1 is SQVTM and CDR2 ANQGSEA. CDR3 protein: CSVIRQETSTDTQYF. Here the CDR3 DNA reads TGCAGCGTTATCAGACAGGAGACCAGCACAGATACGCAGTATTTT.

This clonotype has at least ten counts. The rearrangement links TRBV28 to TRBJ1-5; 8 bases agree with TRBD1. The germline V gene has CDR1 MDHEN and CDR2 SYDVKM. J gave up 3 bases and V 7 bases, and 14 bases lay outside the gene matches. The CDR3 is 17 amino acids. CDR3 sequence: CASTLPRDRHLNQPQHF. In DNA, the CDR3 is TGTGCCAGCACACTTCCAAGGGACAGGCACCTCAATCAGCCCCAGCATTTT.

In this sample, this clonotype turned up many times. This chain joins TRBV5-1 and TRBJ1-2; TRBD1 matches 10 bases. The CDR3 is 16 residues long. J was trimmed by 4 bases and V by 0 bases; bases with no gene match: 6. Per the germline V gene, CDR1 is SGHRS and CDR2 is YFSETQ. In DNA form, the CDR3 reads TGCGCCAGCAGCTTGGCCCGGGACAGGGGAGGCTATGGCTACACCTTC. Its translation: CASSLARDRGGYGYTF.

The chain joins TRBV4-2 to TRBJ1-2; the match to TRBD1 covers 7 bases. The CDR3 extends over 17 amino acids. J gave up 2 bases and V 4 bases, and 13 bases lay outside the gene matches. The germline gives CDR1 LGHNA, CDR2 YNFKEQ. In DNA form, the CDR3 reads TGTGCCAGCAGCCGAGAGACAGGGACCAGTAGGAACTATGGCTACACCTTC. It codes for CASSRETGTSRNYGYTF.

This clonotype was counted many times. The rearrangement joins TRBV12-3 or TRBV12-4 to TRBJ2-7; possibly TRBD1 for D (6 bases). V was cut by 5 bases and J by 5 bases, with 16 bases left in between. The CDR3 consists of 14 residues. The CDR3 spells CASSLEDSPHEQYF. The CDR3 bases are TGTGCCAGCAGTCTTGAGGACAGTCCCCACGAGCAGTACTTC.

This clonotype was detected many times. The chain uses TRBV28 and TRBJ2-3; 8 positions match TRBD2. V dropped 3 bases and J dropped 1; count of bases not matched to a gene: 6. This CDR3 comprises 16 residues. Per germline, CDR1 MDHEN and CDR2 SYDVKM. CDR3 in DNA: TGTGCCAGCAGTTTCGGACTAGCAGCTGGCACAGATACGCAGTATTTT. It yields the protein CASSFGLAAGTDTQYF.

This clonotype was observed a handful of times. The chain couples TRBV5-5 to TRBJ2-7; 8 positions agree with TRBD2. Germline assignment: CDR1 SGHKS and CDR2 YYEKEE (reference sequence). This CDR3 contains 16 residues. The trim removed 2 bases at V and 3 bases at J, leaving 10 bases unmatched. As DNA, the CDR3 is TGTGCCAGCAGCTTAGCGCACCCGGGAGGGGGCTACGAGCAGTACTTC. Translated, it gives CASSLAHPGGGYEQYF.

This clonotype was seen ten or more times. This rearrangement joins TRBV6-1 to TRBJ1-2; D possibly corresponds to TRBD1 (6 bases). Trimming took 6 bases from V and 0 from J, leaving 14 bases between them. Germline loops: CDR1 MNHNS, CDR2 SASEGT. CDR3 length: 15 residues. CDR3 DNA sequence: TGTGCCAGCAGACTCGACAGGCGCACTAACTATGGCTACACCTTC. It specifies CASRLDRRTNYGYTF.

This clonotype was counted between two and nine times. The chain recombines TRBV4-3 with TRBJ1-1; no clear D. The CDR3 length is 15 residues. With 0 bases removed from V and 0 bases from J, the gap between germline ends came to 8 bases. Germline V lookup: CDR1 LGHNA, CDR2 YSLEER. CDR3 DNA: TGCGCCAGCAGCCAAGATCAGGCTCTGAACACTGAAGCTTTCTTT. It yields the protein CASSQDQALNTEAFF.

The genes are TRBV12-3 or TRBV12-4 and TRBJ2-1; TRBD2 aligns across 10 bases. V shed 4 bases, J shed 1 base, and the junction held 7 bases outside the gene matches. This CDR3 spans 17 amino acids. In DNA, the CDR3 is TGTGCCAGCAGTTCCCATATAGCGGGAGGTTCCTACAATGAGCAGTTCTTC. It is translated as CASSSHIAGGSYNEQFF.